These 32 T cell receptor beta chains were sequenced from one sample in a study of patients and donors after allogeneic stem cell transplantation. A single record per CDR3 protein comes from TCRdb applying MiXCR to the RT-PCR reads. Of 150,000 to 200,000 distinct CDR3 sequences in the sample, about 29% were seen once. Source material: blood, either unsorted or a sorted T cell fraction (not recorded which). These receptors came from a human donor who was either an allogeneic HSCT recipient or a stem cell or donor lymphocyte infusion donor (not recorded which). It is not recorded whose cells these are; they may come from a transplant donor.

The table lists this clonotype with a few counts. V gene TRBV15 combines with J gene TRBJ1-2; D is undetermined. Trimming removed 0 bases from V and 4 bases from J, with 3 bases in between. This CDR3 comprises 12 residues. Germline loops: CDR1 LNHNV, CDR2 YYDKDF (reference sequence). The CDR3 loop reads CATSRDAYGYTF. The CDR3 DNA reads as TGTGCCACCAGCAGAGACGCCTATGGCTACACCTTC.

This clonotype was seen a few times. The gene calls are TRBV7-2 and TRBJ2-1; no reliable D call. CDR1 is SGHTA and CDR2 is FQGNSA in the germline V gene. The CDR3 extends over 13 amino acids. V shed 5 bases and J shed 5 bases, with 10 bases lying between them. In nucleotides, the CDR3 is TGTGCCAGCAGCCATCCTCCACACAATGAGCAGTTCTTC. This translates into CASSHPPHNEQFF.

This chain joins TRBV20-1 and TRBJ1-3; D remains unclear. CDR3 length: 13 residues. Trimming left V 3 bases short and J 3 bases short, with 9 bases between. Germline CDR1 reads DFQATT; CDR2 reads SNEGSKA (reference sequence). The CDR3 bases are TGCAGTGCTAGGACGACACTTGGAAACACCATATATTTT. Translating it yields CSARTTLGNTIYF.

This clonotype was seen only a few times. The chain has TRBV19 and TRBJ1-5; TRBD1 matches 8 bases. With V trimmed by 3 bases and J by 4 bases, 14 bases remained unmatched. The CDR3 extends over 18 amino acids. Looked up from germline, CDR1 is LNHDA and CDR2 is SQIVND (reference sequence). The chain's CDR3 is CASSIRMYGQGGNQPQHF. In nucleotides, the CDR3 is TGTGCCAGTAGTATCCGGATGTATGGACAGGGCGGTAATCAGCCCCAGCATTTT. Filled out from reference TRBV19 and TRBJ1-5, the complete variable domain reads DGGITQSPKYLFRKEGQNVTLSCEQNLNHDAMYWYRQDPGQGLRLIYYSQIVNDFQKGDIAEGYSVSREKKESFPLTVTSAQKNPTAFYLCASSIRMYGQGGNQPQHFGDGTRLSIL.

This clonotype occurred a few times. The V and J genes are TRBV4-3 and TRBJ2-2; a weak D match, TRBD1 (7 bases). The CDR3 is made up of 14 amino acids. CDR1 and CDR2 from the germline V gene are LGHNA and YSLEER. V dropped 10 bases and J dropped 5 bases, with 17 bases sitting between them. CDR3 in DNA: TGCGCCACCAGGGGGGCCCTAGGGACCGGGGAGCTGTTTTTT. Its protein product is CATRGALGTGELFF.

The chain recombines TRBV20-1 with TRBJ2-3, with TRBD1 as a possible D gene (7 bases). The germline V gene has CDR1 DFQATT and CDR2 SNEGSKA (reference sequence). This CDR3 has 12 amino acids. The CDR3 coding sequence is TGCAGATGCAGGGGGGGCACAGATACGCAGTATTTT. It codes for CRCRGGTDTQYF.

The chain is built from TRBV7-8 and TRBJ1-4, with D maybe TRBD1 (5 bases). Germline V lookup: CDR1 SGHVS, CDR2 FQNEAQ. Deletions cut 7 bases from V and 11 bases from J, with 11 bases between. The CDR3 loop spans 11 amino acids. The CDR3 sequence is CASKGRAKLFF. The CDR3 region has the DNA TGTGCCAGCAAGGGCAGGGCCAAACTGTTTTTT.

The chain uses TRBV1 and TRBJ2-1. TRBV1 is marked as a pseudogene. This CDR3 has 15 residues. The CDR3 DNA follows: TGCACCAGCAGCCAAGAGGCTAGCTCCTACAATGAGCAGTTCTTC. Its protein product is CTSSQEASSYNEQFF.

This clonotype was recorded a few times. DNA of the CDR3: TGTGCCAGCGCTATGGACGAGCAGTACTTC. The encoded protein is CASAMDEQYF. This chain joins TRBV7-9 and TRBJ2-7, with D uncertain. The CDR3 totals 10 residues. With 8 bases removed from V and 5 bases from J, the gap between germline ends came to 7 bases. Looked up from germline, CDR1 is SEHNR and CDR2 is FQNEAQ (reference sequence).

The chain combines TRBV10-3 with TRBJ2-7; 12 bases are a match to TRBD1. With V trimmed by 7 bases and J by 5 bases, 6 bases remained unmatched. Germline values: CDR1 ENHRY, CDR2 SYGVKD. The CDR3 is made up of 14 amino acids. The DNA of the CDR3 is TGTGCCATCAAACCGGGACAGGGGGCCAACGAGCAGTACTTC. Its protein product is CAIKPGQGANEQYF.

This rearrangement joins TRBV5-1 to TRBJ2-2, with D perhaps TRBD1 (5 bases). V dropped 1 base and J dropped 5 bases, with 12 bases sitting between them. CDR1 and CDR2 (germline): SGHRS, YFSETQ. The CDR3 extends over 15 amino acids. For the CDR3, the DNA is TGCGCCAGCAGCTTGTTCAGGGAAGTAACCGGGGAGCTGTTTTTT. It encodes CASSLFREVTGELFF.

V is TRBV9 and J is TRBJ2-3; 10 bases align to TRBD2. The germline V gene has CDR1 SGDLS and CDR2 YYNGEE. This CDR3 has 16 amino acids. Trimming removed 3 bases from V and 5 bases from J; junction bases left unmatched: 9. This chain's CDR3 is CASSGRVAGGLDTQYF. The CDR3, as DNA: TGTGCCAGCAGCGGACGGGTAGCGGGAGGTTTAGATACGCAGTATTTT.

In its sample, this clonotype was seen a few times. This chain's CDR3 is CASSFGDREKSPLHF. The CDR3 region has the DNA TGTGCCAGCAGTTTTGGTGACAGGGAGAAGTCACCCCTCCACTTT. The chain recombines TRBV28 with TRBJ1-6, with 7 bases aligning to TRBD1. Germline assignment: CDR1 MDHEN and CDR2 SYDVKM. This CDR3 contains 15 residues. Trimming removed 3 bases from V and 10 bases from J; junction bases left unmatched: 9.

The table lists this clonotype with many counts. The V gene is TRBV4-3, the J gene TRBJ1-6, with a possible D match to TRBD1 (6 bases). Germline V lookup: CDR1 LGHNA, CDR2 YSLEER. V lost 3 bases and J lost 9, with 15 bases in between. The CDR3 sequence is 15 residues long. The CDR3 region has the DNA TGCGCCAGCAGCCAGTTAGCCACAGGGTCTTCACCCCTCCACTTT. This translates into CASSQLATGSSPLHF.

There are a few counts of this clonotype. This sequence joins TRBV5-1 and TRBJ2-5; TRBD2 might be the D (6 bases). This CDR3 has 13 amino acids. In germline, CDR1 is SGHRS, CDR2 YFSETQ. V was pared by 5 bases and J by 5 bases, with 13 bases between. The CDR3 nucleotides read TGCGCCAGCAGGCGGGGACTTGGTGAGACCCAGTACTTC. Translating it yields CASRRGLGETQYF.

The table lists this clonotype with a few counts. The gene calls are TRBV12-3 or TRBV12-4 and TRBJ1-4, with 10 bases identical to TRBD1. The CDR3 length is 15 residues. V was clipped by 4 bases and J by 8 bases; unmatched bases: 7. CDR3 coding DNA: TGTGCCAGCAGTTCCCCTCGGGACAGGGGCGAAAAACTGTTTTTT. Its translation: CASSSPRDRGEKLFF.

This chain's CDR3 is CATSDPGQGATGELFF. The CDR3 nucleotides read TGTGCCACCAGTGACCCGGGACAGGGGGCCACCGGGGAGCTGTTTTTT. The chain couples TRBV24-1 to TRBJ2-2, with TRBD1 matching 12 bases. Trimming at V came to 4 bases and at J to 4 bases, leaving 3 bases not matched to a gene. CDR1 and CDR2 from the germline V gene are KGHDR and SFDVKD. CDR3 length: 16 residues.

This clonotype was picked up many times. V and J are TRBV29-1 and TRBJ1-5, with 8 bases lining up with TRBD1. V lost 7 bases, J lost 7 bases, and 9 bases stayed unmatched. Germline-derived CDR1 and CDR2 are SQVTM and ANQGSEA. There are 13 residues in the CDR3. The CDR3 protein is CSASGGDGQPQHF. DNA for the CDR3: TGCAGCGCGTCAGGGGGCGACGGGCAGCCCCAGCATTTT. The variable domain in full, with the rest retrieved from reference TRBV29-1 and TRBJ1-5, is SAVISQKPSRDICQRGTSLTIQCQVDSQVTMMFWYRQQPGQSLTLIATANQGSEATYESGFVIDKFPISRPNLTFSTLTVSNMSPEDSSIYLCSASGGDGQPQHFGDGTRLSIL.

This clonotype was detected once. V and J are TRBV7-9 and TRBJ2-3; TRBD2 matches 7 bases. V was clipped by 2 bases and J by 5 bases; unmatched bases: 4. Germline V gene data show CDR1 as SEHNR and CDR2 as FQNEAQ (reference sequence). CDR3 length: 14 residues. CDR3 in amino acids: CASSLTSEEDTQYF. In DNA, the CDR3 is TGTGCCAGCAGCTTAACTAGCGAGGAAGATACGCAGTATTTT.

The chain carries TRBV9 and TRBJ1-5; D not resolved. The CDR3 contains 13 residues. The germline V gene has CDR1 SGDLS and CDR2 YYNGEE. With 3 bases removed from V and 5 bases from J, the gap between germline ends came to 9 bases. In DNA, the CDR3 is TGTGCCAGCAGCGCATTAGGAGATCAGCCCCAGCATTTT. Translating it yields CASSALGDQPQHF.

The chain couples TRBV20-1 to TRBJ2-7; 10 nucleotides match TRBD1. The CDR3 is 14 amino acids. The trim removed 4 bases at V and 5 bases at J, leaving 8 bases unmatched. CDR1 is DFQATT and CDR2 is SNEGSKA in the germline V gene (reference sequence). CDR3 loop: CSAKKTGGMDEQYF. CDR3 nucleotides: TGCAGTGCTAAAAAGACAGGGGGCATGGACGAGCAGTACTTC.

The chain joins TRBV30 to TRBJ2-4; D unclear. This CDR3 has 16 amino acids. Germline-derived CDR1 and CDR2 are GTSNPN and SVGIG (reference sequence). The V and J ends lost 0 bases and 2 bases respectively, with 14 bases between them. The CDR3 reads CAWSVGQVGSKNIQYF. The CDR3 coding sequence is TGTGCCTGGAGTGTAGGCCAAGTGGGGTCCAAAAACATTCAGTACTTC.

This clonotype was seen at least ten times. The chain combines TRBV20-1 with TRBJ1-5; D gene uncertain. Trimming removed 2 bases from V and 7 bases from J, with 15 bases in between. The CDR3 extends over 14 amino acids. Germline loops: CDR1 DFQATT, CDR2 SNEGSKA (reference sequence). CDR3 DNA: TGCAGTGCTAGACCTACAGAGGAAAGGCAGCCCCAGCATTTT. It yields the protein CSARPTEERQPQHF.

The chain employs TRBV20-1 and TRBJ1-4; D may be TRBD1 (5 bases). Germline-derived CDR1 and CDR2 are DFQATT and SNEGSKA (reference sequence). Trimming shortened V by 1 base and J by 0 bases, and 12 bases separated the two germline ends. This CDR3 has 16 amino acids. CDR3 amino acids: CSARVPRGATNEKLFF. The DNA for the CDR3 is TGCAGTGCTAGAGTCCCGCGAGGGGCAACTAATGAAAAACTGTTTTTT.

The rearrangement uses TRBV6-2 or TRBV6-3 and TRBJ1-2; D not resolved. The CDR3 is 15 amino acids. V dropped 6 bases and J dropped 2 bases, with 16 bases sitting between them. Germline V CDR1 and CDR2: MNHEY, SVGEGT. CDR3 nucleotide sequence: TGTGCCAGCAGGCCGCCGGGGTCGGTGAACTATGGCTACACCTTC. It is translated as CASRPPGSVNYGYTF.

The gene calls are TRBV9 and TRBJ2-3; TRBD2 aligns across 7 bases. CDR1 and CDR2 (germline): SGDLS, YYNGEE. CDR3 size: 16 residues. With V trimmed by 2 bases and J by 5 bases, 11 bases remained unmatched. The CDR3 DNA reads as TGTGCCAGCAGCGTCAGGACTAGGCCCCTAGGAGATACGCAGTATTTT. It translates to CASSVRTRPLGDTQYF.

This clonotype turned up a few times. The DNA for the CDR3 is TGCGCCAGCAGCTTGGATGGGGAGGGTACTGAAGCTTTCTTT. Amino acid sequence: CASSLDGEGTEAFF. The rearrangement uses TRBV5-1 and TRBJ1-1; D not certain. The CDR3 covers 14 residues. Germline CDR1 and CDR2: SGHRS and YFSETQ. V was shortened by 0 bases and J by 5 bases, with 11 bases between the two germline ends.

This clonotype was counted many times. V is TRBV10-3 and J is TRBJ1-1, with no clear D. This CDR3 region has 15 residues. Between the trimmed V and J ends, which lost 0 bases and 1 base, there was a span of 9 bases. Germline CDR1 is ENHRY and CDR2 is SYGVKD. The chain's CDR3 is CAISESLDPNTEAFF. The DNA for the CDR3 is TGTGCCATCAGTGAGTCCCTAGACCCGAACACTGAAGCTTTCTTT.

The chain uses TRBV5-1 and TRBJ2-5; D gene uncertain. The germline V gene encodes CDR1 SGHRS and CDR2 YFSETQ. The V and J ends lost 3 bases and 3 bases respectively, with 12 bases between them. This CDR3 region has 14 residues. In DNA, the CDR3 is TGCGCCAGCAGCTCGCCCCCCTCAGAAGAGACCCAGTACTTC. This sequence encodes CASSSPPSEETQYF.

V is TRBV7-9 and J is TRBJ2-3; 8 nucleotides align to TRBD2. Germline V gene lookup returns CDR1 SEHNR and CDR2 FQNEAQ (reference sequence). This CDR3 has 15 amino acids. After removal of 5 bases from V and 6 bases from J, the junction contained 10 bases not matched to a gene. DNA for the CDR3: TGTGCCAGCAGCGCCAAGTCGGGACTAGAGGATACGCAGTATTTT. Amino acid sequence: CASSAKSGLEDTQYF.

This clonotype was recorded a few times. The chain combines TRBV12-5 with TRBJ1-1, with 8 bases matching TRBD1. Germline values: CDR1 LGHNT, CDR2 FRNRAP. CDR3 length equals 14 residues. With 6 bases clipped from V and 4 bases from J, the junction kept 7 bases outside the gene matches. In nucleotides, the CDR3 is TGTGCTAGTGGAAACGACAGGGGAGGCACTGAAGCTTTCTTT. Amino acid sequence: CASGNDRGGTEAFF.

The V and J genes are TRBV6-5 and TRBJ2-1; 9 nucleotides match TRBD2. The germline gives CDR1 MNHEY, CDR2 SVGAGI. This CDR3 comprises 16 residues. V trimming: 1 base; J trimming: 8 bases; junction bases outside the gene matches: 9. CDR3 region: CASSYLAGGPYDEQFF. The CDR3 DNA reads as TGTGCCAGCAGTTACTTGGCGGGAGGGCCTTACGATGAGCAGTTCTTC.